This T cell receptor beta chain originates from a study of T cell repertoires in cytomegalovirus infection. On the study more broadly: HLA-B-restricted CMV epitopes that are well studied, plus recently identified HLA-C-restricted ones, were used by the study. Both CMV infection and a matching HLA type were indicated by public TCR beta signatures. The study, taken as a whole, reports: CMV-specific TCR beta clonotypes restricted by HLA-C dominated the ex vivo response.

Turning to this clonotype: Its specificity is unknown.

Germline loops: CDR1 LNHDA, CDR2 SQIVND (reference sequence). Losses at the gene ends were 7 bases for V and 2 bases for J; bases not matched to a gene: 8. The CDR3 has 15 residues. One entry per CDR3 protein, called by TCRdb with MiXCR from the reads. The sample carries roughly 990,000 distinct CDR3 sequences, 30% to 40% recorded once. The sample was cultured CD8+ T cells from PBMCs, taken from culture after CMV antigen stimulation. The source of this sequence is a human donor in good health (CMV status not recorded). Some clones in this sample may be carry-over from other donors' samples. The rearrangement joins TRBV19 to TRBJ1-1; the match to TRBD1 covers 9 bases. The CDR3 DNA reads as TGTGCCAGTACCACAGGGGGCAACGGCAACACTGAAGCTTTCTTT. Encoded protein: CASTTGGNGNTEAFF.